This T cell receptor (beta chain) was recorded in a study of shared clonotypes between healthy human individuals. The J segment lost 15 bases and the V segment lost 0 bases, leaving 5 bases of the junction unmatched. The CDR3 length is 11 residues. The germline V gene has CDR1 DFQATT and CDR2 SNEGSKA (reference sequence). Profiled with immunoSEQ multiplex PCR; TCRdb holds only in-frame clones, not every one. Here the sample spans about a million clones, about 80% being singletons. This sequence was found in a man between 18 and 29 years old in good health. Some clones in this sample may be carry-over from other donors' samples. Specimen: memory CD4+ T cells from PBMCs. Subset in this sample: CD45RA-negative fraction. This sequence joins TRBV20-1 and TRBJ2-1, with TRBD2 matching over 7 bases. The CDR3 DNA sequence: TGCAGTGCTAGAGATCGGGAGGTAGGGTTCTTC. The encoded protein is CSARDREVGFF.